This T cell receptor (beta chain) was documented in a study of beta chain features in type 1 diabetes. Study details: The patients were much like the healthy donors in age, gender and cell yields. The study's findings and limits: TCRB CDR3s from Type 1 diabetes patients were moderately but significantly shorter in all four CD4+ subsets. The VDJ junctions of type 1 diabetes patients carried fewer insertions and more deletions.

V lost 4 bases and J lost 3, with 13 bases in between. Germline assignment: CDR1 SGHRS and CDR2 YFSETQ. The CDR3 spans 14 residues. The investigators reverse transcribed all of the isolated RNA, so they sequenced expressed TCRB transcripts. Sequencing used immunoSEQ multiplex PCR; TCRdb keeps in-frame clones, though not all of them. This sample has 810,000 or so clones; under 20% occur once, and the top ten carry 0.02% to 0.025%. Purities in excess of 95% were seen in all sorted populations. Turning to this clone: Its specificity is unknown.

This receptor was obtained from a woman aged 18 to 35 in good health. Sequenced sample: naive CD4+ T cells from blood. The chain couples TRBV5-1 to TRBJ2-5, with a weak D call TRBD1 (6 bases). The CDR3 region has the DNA TGCGCCAGCAGCCCCGGGACACCAGAAGAGACCCAGTACTTC. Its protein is CASSPGTPEETQYF.